This passage covers 18 T cell receptor beta chains from one sample sequenced in a study of blood T cell repertoires in COVID-19 (dated by TCRdb to about 2020). Libraries were made using the immunoSEQ multiplex PCR assay. TCRdb's version of the immuneACCESS table is confined to in-frame rearrangements and falls short of the full clone set. An unresolved V gene accounts for under half of the shortfall where checked; the remainder is of unknown origin. The sample yields around 300,000 clones; approximately 85% were counted once. Jointly, the top ten make up 9.5% to 12% of the sample. The sample taken for sequencing was peripheral blood. These receptors were collected from a woman aged 70-85 years with acute or convalescent COVID-19.

The chain is built from TRBV10-3 and TRBJ1-2, with unresolved D. Per germline, CDR1 ENHRY and CDR2 SYGVKD. This CDR3 is built from 13 residues. V gave up 2 bases and J gave up 0 bases, with 4 bases separating them. In nucleotides, the CDR3 is TGTGCCATCAGTGAGGCGTCTAACTATGGCTACACCTTC. This gives the protein CAISEASNYGYTF.

The chain links TRBV6-6 to TRBJ1-6; a possible D gene is TRBD1 (6 bases). This CDR3 spans 14 amino acids. Looked up from germline, CDR1 is MNHNY and CDR2 is SVGAGI (reference sequence). With 2 bases removed from V and 11 bases from J, the gap between germline ends came to 13 bases. DNA for the CDR3: TGTGCCAGCAGTTACCGGGGGGCGTCGGCACCCCTCCACTTT. It translates to CASSYRGASAPLHF.

The gene calls are TRBV3-1 (or the pseudogene TRBV3-2) and TRBJ2-5, with a weak D call TRBD2 (6 bases). Trimming removed 8 bases at V and 4 bases at J, with 17 bases between. The CDR3 contains 14 residues. Per the germline V gene, CDR1 is LGHDT and CDR2 is YNNKEL (reference sequence). CDR3 coding DNA: TGTGCCAGCGGTGGAGGGAAGGTAGGAGAGACCCAGTACTTC. It translates to CASGGGKVGETQYF.

This chain connects TRBV7-2 to TRBJ1-2; TRBD1 matches 8 bases. The V gene end was trimmed by 3 bases and the J gene end by 6 bases; junction bases not matched to a gene: 12. From germline, CDR1 is SGHTA and CDR2 FQGNSA. The CDR3 loop spans 16 amino acids. The CDR3 spells CASSFGQGAQYNGYTF. The CDR3 bases are TGTGCCAGCAGCTTTGGACAGGGCGCCCAGTATAATGGCTACACCTTC.

The chain recombines TRBV3-1 (or the pseudogene TRBV3-2) with TRBJ2-5; D gene unclear. The CDR3 is made up of 13 amino acids. Trimming took 8 bases from V and 0 from J, leaving 10 bases between them. CDR1 is LGHDT and CDR2 is YNNKEL in the germline V gene (reference sequence). The CDR3 sequence: CASASSYQETQYF. CDR3 DNA: TGTGCCAGCGCGAGTTCTTACCAAGAGACCCAGTACTTC.

The V gene is TRBV10-3, the J gene TRBJ2-3, with 14 bases aligning to TRBD2. The CDR3 sequence is 17 residues long. With V trimmed by 0 bases and J by 9 bases, 8 bases remained unmatched. Germline loops: CDR1 ENHRY, CDR2 SYGVKD. In DNA form, the CDR3 reads TGTGCCATCAGTGAGTCGATGACTAGCGGGGGGGGAACGACGCAGTATTTT. This translates into CAISESMTSGGGTTQYF.

This chain joins TRBV3-1 (or the pseudogene TRBV3-2) and TRBJ1-2; no firm D call. V was shortened by 3 bases and J by 2 bases, with 22 bases between the two germline ends. CDR1 is LGHDT, CDR2 YNNKEL, per germline (reference sequence). This CDR3 comprises 18 residues. CDR3 in amino acids: CASSQWLGPGTGNYGYTF. CDR3 DNA: TGTGCCAGCAGCCAGTGGCTCGGGCCGGGCACGGGGAACTATGGCTACACCTTC.

The chain recombines TRBV5-4 with TRBJ1-3; D is possibly TRBD1 (5 bases). The V gene lost 0 bases and the J gene lost 2 bases, with 9 bases spanning the gap. The CDR3 contains 15 residues. CDR1 and CDR2 from the germline V gene are SGHNT and YYREEE (reference sequence). CDR3 residues: CASSLAGIAGNTIYF. In nucleotides, the CDR3 is TGTGCCAGCAGCTTGGCAGGGATCGCTGGAAACACCATATATTTT. The full variable domain, completed using reference TRBV5-4 and TRBJ1-3, is ETGVTQSPTHLIKTRGQQVTLRCSSQSGHNTVSWYQQALGQGPQFIFQYYREEENGRGNFPPRFSGLQFPNYSSELNVNALELDDSALYLCASSLAGIAGNTIYFGEGSWLTVV.

CDR3 region: CASSPEFTRGTYEQYF. In DNA form, the CDR3 reads TGTGCCAGCAGCCCGGAGTTCACGAGGGGGACCTACGAGCAGTACTTC. The J gene is TRBJ2-7, the V gene TRBV5-4; TRBD1 might be the D (6 bases). The CDR3 length is 16 residues. Trimming removed 4 bases from V and 2 bases from J, with 19 bases in between. Per the germline V gene, CDR1 is SGHNT and CDR2 is YYREEE (reference sequence).

This chain links TRBV5-5 with TRBJ2-3; 9 nucleotides agree with TRBD2. The V and J ends lost 0 bases and 7 bases, in that order; junction bases with no gene match: 9. The length of the CDR3 is 16 residues. Looked up from germline, CDR1 is SGHKS and CDR2 is YYEKEE (reference sequence). For the CDR3, the DNA is TGTGCCAGCAGCTTGGCCTGGAGCGGGGGGTGGAATACGCAGTATTTT. Encoded protein: CASSLAWSGGWNTQYF.

The rearrangement links TRBV7-9 to TRBJ1-1; D is undetermined. V lost 1 base to trimming and J lost 7 bases, with 10 bases between them. CDR3 length: 13 residues. Germline loops: CDR1 SEHNR, CDR2 FQNEAQ (reference sequence). In nucleotides, the CDR3 is TGTGCCAGCAGCTTAGACAGTATAAATGAAGCTTTCTTT. Protein sequence: CASSLDSINEAFF.

This rearrangement joins TRBV4-1 to TRBJ2-1; D is perhaps TRBD2 (5 bases). Trimming removed 1 base at V and 7 bases at J, with 14 bases between. The CDR3 runs 15 residues. From germline, CDR1 is MGHRA and CDR2 YSYEKL. The CDR3, as DNA: TGCGCCAGCAGCCAAGGCACGTCGGACTGGAATGAGCAGTTCTTC. Translated, it gives CASSQGTSDWNEQFF.

The chain uses TRBV24-1 and TRBJ1-5, with unresolved D. V lost 2 bases, J lost 0 bases, and 10 bases lay in between. CDR1 and CDR2 from the germline V gene are KGHDR and SFDVKD. The CDR3 extends over 16 amino acids. As DNA, the CDR3 is TGTGCCACCAGTGATTCGCGGAGAGTTAGCAATCAGCCCCAGCATTTT. This translates into CATSDSRRVSNQPQHF.

The gene calls are TRBV7-6 and TRBJ1-1; TRBD1 might be the D (5 bases). This CDR3 region has 15 residues. CDR1 is SGHVS and CDR2 is FNYEAQ in the germline V gene. Trimming cost V 4 bases and J 5 bases, with 17 bases left between them. CDR3 in DNA: TGTGCCAGCAGCTCTTCAATACAGGTTTATACTGAAGCTTTCTTT. Translating gives CASSSSIQVYTEAFF.

This clone came up once. The chain links TRBV19 to TRBJ1-6; TRBD1 might be the D (6 bases). The germline V gene has CDR1 LNHDA and CDR2 SQIVND (reference sequence). The CDR3 consists of 13 residues. The ends were cut back, 11 bases at V and 3 bases at J, with 11 bases in the middle. This CDR3 reads CAVSDSYNSPLHF. The CDR3 DNA reads as TGTGCCGTCTCGGACAGCTATAATTCACCCCTCCACTTT.

V usage is TRBV12-2 and J usage is TRBJ2-5; the table's D call, TRBD1, has no DNA check behind it. TRBV12-2 is assigned pseudogene status. The CDR3 is 14 residues long. CDR3 coding DNA: TGTGCAAGTCGCTCGACAGGAAGACAAGAGACCCAGTACTTC. It yields the protein CASRSTGRQETQYF.

This chain connects TRBV18 to TRBJ2-3; 10 nucleotides match TRBD2. With 3 bases clipped from V and 6 bases from J, the junction kept 6 bases outside the gene matches. CDR1 is KGHSH and CDR2 is LQKENI in the germline V gene. The CDR3 is 15 amino acids. The CDR3 sequence is CASSPLAGAVDTQYF. The DNA of the CDR3 is TGTGCCAGCTCACCCCTAGCGGGGGCTGTGGATACGCAGTATTTT.

Comments on this clone: Other DNA sequences from this sample encode an identical CDR3 as well. This chain's CDR3 is CASSLGQGNSPLHF. CDR3 coding DNA: TGTGCCAGCTCACTTGGACAGGGCAATTCACCCCTCCACTTT. The chain couples TRBV18 to TRBJ1-6; 8 bases match TRBD1. Germline V gives CDR1 KGHSH, CDR2 LQKENI. Unmatched junction bases numbered 3, after V lost 4 bases and J lost 7 bases. This CDR3 has 14 residues.